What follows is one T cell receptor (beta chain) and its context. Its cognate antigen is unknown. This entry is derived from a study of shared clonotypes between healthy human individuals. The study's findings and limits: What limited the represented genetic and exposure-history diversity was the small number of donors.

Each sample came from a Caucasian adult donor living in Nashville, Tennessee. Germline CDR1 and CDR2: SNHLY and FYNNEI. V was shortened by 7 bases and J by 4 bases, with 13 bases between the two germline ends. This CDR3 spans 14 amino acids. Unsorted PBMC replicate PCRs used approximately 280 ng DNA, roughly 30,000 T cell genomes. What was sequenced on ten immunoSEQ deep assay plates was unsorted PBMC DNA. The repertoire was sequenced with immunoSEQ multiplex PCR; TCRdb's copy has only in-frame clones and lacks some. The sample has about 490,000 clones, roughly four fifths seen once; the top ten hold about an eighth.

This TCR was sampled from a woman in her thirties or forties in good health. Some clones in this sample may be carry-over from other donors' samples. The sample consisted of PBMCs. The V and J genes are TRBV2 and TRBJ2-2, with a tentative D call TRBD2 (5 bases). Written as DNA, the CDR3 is TGTGCCAGCATTCGGGATGGCGGCACCGGGGAGCTGTTTTTT. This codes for CASIRDGGTGELFF.